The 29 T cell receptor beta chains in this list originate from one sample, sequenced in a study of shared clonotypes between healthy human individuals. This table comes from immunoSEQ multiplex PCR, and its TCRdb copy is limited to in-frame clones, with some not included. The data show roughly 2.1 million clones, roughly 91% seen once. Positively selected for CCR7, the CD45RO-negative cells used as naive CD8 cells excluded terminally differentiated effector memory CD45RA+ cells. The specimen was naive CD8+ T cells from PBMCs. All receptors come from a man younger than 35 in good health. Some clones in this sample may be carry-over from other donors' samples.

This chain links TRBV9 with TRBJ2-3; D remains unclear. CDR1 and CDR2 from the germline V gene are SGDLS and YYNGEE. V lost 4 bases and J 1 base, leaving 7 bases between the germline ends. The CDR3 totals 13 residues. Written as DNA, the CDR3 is TGTGCCAGCAGCAACCGGGGCACAGATACGCAGTATTTT. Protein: CASSNRGTDTQYF.

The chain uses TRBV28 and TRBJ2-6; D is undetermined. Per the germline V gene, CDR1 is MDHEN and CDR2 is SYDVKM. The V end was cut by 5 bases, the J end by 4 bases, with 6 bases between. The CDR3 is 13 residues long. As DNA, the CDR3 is TGTGCCAGCAGTGTCCCGGGGGCCAACGTCCTGACTTTC. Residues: CASSVPGANVLTF.

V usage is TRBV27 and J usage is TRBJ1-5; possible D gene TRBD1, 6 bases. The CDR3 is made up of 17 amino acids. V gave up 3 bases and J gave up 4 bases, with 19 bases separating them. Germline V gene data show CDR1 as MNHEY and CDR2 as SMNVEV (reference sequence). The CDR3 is CASSLDGGVKRNQPQHF. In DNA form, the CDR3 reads TGTGCCAGCAGTTTGGACGGGGGCGTTAAAAGAAATCAGCCCCAGCATTTT.

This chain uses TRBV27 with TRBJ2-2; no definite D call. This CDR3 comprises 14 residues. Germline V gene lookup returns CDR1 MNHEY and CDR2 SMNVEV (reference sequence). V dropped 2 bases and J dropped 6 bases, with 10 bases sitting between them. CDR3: CASSLGQVPGELFF. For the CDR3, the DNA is TGTGCCAGCAGTTTAGGGCAGGTACCCGGGGAGCTGTTTTTT.

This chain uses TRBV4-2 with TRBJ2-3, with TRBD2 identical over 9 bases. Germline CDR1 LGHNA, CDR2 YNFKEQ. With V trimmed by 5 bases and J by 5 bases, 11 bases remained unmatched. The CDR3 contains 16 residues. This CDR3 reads CASSDLSGRYLDTQYF. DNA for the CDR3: TGTGCCAGCAGCGATCTAAGCGGGAGGTACCTAGATACGCAGTATTTT.

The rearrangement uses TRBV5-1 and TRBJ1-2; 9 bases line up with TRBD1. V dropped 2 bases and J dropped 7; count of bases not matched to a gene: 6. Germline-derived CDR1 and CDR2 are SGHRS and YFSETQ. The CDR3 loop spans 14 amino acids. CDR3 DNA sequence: TGCGCCAGCAGCTTCCCCGACAGGGGGGGTGGCTACACCTTC. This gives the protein CASSFPDRGGGYTF. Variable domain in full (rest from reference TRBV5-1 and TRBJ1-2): KAGVTQTPRYLIKTRGQQVTLSCSPISGHRSVSWYQQTPGQGLQFLFEYFSETQRNKGNFPGRFSGRQFSNSRSEMNVSTLELGDSALYLCASSFPDRGGGYTFGSGTRLTVV.

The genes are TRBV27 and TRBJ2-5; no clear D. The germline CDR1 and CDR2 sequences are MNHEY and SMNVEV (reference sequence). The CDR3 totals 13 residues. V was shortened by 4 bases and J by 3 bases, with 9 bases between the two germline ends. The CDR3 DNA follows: TGTGCCAGCAGTTATTTGGGTGAAGAGACCCAGTACTTC. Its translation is CASSYLGEETQYF.

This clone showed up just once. This CDR3 reads CASSHRRGTEAFF. The DNA for the CDR3 is TGTGCCAGCAGTCACCGTCGGGGCACTGAAGCTTTCTTT. The chain combines TRBV28 with TRBJ1-1, with D unclear. The CDR3 consists of 13 residues. Germline V CDR1 and CDR2: MDHEN, SYDVKM. Trimming took off 5 bases at V and 4 bases at J, with 11 bases between the two ends.

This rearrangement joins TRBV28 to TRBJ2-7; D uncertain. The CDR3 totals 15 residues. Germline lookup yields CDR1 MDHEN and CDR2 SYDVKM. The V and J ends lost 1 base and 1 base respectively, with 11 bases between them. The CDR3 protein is CASSLSGDDSYEQYF. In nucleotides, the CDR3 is TGTGCCAGCAGTTTATCGGGTGATGATTCCTACGAGCAGTACTTC.

The CDR3 DNA reads as TGTGCCAGCAGCCCCCGGACTAGCGGGATTGGGGGAGGGACCCAGTACTTC. Translating gives CASSPRTSGIGGGTQYF. The rearrangement joins TRBV7-6 to TRBJ2-5, with TRBD2 matching over 12 bases. V was pared by 5 bases and J by 7 bases, with 14 bases of the junction left unmatched. This CDR3 comprises 17 residues. Germline assignment: CDR1 SGHVS and CDR2 FNYEAQ.

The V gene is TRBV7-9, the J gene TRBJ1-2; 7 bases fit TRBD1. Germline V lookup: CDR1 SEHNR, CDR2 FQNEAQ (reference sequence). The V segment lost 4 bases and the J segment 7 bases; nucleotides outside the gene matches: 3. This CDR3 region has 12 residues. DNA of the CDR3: TGTGCCAGCAGCTCTGCAGGGGGTGGCTACACCTTC. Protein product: CASSSAGGGYTF. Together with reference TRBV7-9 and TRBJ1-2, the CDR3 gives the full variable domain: DTGVSQNPRHKITKRGQNVTFRCDPISEHNRLYWYRQTLGQGPEFLTYFQNEAQLEKSRLLSDRFSAERPKGSFSTLEIQRTEQGDSAMYLCASSSAGGGYTFGSGTRLTVV.

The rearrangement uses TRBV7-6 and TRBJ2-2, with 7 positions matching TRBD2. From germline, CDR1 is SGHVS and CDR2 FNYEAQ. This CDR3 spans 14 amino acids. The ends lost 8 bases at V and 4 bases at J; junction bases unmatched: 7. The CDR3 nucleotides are TGTGCCAGCGCCCGGCGGGAGACCACCGGGGAGCTGTTTTTT. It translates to CASARRETTGELFF.

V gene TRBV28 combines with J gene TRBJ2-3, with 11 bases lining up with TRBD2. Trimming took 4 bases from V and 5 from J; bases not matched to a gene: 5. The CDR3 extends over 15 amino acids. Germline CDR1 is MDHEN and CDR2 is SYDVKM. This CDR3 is CASSYRLAGGDTQYF. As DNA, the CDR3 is TGTGCCAGCAGTTATCGGCTAGCGGGAGGAGATACGCAGTATTTT.

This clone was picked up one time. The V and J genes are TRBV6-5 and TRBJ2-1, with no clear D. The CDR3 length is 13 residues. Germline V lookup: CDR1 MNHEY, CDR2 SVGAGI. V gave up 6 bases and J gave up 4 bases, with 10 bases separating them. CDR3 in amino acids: CASSSSPYNEQFF. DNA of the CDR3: TGTGCCAGCAGCTCCTCCCCATACAATGAGCAGTTCTTC.

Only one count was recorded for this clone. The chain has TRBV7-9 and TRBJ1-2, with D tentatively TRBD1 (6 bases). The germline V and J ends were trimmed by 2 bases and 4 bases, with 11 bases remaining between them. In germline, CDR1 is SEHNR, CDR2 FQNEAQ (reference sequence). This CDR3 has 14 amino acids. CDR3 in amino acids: CASSLMGAGYGYTF. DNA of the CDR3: TGTGCCAGCAGCTTAATGGGGGCCGGCTATGGCTACACCTTC.

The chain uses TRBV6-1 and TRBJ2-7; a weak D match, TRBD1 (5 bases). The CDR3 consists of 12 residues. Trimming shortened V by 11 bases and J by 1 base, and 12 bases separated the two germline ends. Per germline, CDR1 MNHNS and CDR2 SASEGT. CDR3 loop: CASGQRSYEQYF. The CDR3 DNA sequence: TGTGCCTCTGGACAAAGATCCTACGAGCAGTACTTC.

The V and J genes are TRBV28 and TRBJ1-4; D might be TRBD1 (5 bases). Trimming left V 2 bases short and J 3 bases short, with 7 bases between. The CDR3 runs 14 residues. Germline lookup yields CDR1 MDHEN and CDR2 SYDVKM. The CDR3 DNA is TGTGCCAGCAGTTTAGAGGGACCTAATGAAAAACTGTTTTTT. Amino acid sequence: CASSLEGPNEKLFF. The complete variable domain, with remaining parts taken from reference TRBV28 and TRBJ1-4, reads DVKVTQSSRYLVKRTGEKVFLECVQDMDHENMFWYRQDPGLGLRLIYFSYDVKMKEKGDIPEGYSVSREKKERFSLILESASTNQTSMYLCASSLEGPNEKLFFGSGTQLSVL.

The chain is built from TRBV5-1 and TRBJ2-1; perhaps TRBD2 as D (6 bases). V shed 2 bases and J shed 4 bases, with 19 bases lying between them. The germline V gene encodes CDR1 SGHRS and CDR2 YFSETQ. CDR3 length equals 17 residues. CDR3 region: CASSLETGTQQYNEQFF. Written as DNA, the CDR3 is TGCGCCAGCAGCTTAGAAACCGGGACTCAACAATACAATGAGCAGTTCTTC.

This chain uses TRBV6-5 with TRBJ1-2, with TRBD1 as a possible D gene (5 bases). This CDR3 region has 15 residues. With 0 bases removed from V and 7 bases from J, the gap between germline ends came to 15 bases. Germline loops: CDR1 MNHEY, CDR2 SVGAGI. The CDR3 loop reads CASSYSALDGAGYTF. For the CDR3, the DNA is TGTGCCAGCAGTTACTCGGCCCTGGACGGGGCTGGCTACACCTTC.

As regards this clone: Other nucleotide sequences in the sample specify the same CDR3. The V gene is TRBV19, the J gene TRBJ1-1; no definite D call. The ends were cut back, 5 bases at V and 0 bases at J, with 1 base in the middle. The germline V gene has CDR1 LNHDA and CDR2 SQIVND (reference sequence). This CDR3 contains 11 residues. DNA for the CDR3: TGTGCCAGTAGTTTGAACACTGAAGCTTTCTTT. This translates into CASSLNTEAFF. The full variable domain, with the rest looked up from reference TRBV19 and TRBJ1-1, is DGGITQSPKYLFRKEGQNVTLSCEQNLNHDAMYWYRQDPGQGLRLIYYSQIVNDFQKGDIAEGYSVSREKKESFPLTVTSAQKNPTAFYLCASSLNTEAFFGQGTRLTVV.

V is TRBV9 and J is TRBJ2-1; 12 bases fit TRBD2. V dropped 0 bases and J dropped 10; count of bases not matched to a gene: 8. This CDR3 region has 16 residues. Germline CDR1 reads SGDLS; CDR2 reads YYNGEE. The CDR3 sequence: CASSVEGTSGLREQFF. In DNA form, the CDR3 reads TGTGCCAGCAGCGTAGAAGGGACTAGCGGGCTCAGAGAGCAGTTCTTC.

The CDR3 DNA follows: TGTGCCAGCAGCGTAAGGACTAGCAGGTGGGATGAGCAGTTCTTC. This encodes CASSVRTSRWDEQFF. The chain recombines TRBV11-3 with TRBJ2-1, with TRBD2 matching over 8 bases. Unmatched junction bases numbered 11, after V lost 5 bases and J lost 8 bases. Germline assignment: CDR1 SGHNT and CDR2 YENEEA. This CDR3 contains 15 residues.

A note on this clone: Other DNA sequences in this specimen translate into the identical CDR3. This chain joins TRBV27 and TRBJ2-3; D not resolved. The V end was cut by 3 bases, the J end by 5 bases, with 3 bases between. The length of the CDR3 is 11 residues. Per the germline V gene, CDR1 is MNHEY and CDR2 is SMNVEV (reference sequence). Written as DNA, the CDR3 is TGTGCCAGCAGTTTTAGAGATACGCAGTATTTT. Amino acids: CASSFRDTQYF.

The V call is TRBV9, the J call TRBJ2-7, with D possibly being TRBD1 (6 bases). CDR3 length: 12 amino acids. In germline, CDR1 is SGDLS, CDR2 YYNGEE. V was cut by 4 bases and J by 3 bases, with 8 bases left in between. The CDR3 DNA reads TGTGCCAGCAGCCGGACAGACTACGAGCAGTACTTC. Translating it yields CASSRTDYEQYF.

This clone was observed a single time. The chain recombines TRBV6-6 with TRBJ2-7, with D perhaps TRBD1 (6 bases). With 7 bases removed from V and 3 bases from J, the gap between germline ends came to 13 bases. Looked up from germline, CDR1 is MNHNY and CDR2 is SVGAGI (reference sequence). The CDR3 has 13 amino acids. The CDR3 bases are TGTGCCAGCAAGGAAGCCAGGGGCTACGAGCAGTACTTC. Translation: CASKEARGYEQYF.

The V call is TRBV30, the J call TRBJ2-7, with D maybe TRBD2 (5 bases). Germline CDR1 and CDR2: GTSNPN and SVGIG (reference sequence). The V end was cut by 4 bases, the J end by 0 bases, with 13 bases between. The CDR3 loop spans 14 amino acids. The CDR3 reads CAWKVATSSYEQYF. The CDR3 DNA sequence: TGTGCCTGGAAAGTGGCAACTAGCTCCTACGAGCAGTACTTC.

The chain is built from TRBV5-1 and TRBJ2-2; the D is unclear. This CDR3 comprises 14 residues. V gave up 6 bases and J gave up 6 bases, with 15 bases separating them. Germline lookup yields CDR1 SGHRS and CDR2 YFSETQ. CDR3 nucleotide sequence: TGCGCCAGCAACCTCGGAAGGGTTTCCGGGGAGCTGTTTTTT. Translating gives CASNLGRVSGELFF.

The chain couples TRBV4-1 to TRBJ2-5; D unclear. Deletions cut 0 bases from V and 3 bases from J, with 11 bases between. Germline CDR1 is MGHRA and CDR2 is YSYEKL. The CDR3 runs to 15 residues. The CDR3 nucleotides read TGCGCCAGCAGCCAAGATTCCACTTTCGAAGAGACCCAGTACTTC. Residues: CASSQDSTFEETQYF.

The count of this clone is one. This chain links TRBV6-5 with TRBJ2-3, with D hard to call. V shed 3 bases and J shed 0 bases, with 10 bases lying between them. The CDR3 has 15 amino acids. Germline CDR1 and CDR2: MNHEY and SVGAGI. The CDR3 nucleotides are TGTGCCAGCAGTTATGGTACCTCTAGCACAGATACGCAGTATTTT. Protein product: CASSYGTSSTDTQYF.